The present TCR beta chain was sequenced within a study of human CD8 memory T cell subsets. Study outcomes and limitations: Between stem-like memory and precursor exhausted T cell repertoires, overlap was minimal. When diversity was estimated with Chao1, stem-like memory T cells appeared more diverse than precursor exhausted T cells.

Germline CDR1 reads MNHNY; CDR2 reads SVGAGI (reference sequence). The CDR3 has 12 residues. Its frequency marks this clonotype as medium-sized. The target antigen is unknown. The authors made TCR beta libraries using UMI-labeled 5' RACE. Each CDR3 protein gets one entry in TCRdb, which reprocessed the 5' RACE reads and gives no DNA. The clone table shows thousands of distinct CDR3 sequences, with the ten largest holding around 20%. The chain links TRBV6-6 to TRBJ1-2; as DNA is missing, the TRBD1 call by TCRdb cannot be tested. The receptor comes from a human donor in good health. Sequenced: CD8+ T cells from PBMCs. The CDR3 spells CASGDRNYGYTF.